The 9 T cell receptor beta chains below all came from one sample that was sequenced in a study of blood T cell repertoires in COVID-19. Data came from immunoSEQ multiplex PCR; TCRdb stores just in-frame clones and leaves some out. This sample has about 210,000 clones, with around four fifths found just once. Source material: peripheral blood. The receptors stem from a woman aged 70-85 years with COVID-19, enrolled during active disease.

V is TRBV19 and J is TRBJ1-1, with TRBD1 as a possible D gene (5 bases). This CDR3 comprises 16 residues. Germline loops: CDR1 LNHDA, CDR2 SQIVND (reference sequence). Deletions cut 1 base from V and 5 bases from J, with 17 bases between. The CDR3 DNA sequence: TGTGCCAGTAGTATAGTTAGGGCAGGGCGGCAGACTGAAGCTTTCTTT. This gives the protein CASSIVRAGRQTEAFF.

This clone has just a few counts. One end of the junction fails to match germline, which may point to a read error. This chain joins TRBV10-3 and TRBJ1-1; 7 bases map to TRBD1. The V gene's germline CDR1 is ENHRY and CDR2 SYGVKD. The CDR3 length is 12 residues. The CDR3 sequence: CAIRTGNAEAFF. CDR3 DNA: TGTGCCATCAGGACAGGGAACGCTGAAGCTTTCTTT.

V gene TRBV4-2 combines with J gene TRBJ2-7; TRBD2 aligns across 13 bases. The V gene end was trimmed by 1 base and the J gene end by 3 bases; junction bases not matched to a gene: 0. The germline gives CDR1 LGHNA, CDR2 YNFKEQ. CDR3 length: 15 amino acids. This chain's CDR3 is CASSQGLAGGYEQYF. In DNA, the CDR3 is TGTGCCAGCAGCCAAGGACTAGCGGGAGGCTACGAGCAGTACTTC.

The V call is TRBV5-5, the J call TRBJ2-7; a weak D match, TRBD2 (6 bases). The germline V gene encodes CDR1 SGHKS and CDR2 YYEKEE (reference sequence). Trimming removed 0 bases at V and 9 bases at J, with 13 bases between. The CDR3 sequence is 13 residues long. Here the CDR3 reads CASSLASGDTQYF. DNA of the CDR3: TGTGCCAGCAGCTTGGCTTCGGGAGACACGCAGTACTTC.

The chain carries TRBV19 and TRBJ1-2, with D possibly matching TRBD1 (5 bases). V lost 5 bases to trimming and J lost 1 base, with 8 bases between them. There are 13 residues in the CDR3. The germline gives CDR1 LNHDA, CDR2 SQIVND (reference sequence). The CDR3 region is CASSGRVNYGYTF. In nucleotides, the CDR3 is TGTGCCAGTAGTGGCAGGGTTAACTATGGCTACACCTTC.

The rearrangement joins TRBV4-3 to TRBJ1-2; 8 nucleotides line up with TRBD1. CDR3 length: 16 residues. The germline gives CDR1 LGHNA, CDR2 YSLEER. V gave up 3 bases and J gave up 7 bases; unmatched junction bases: 13. CDR3: CASSHDLSDRAGGYTF. CDR3 in DNA: TGCGCCAGCAGCCATGACTTGTCGGACAGGGCTGGTGGCTACACCTTC.

This chain joins TRBV28 and TRBJ1-2, with 9 positions matching TRBD1. The CDR3 extends over 15 amino acids. The ends lost 1 base at V and 8 bases at J; junction bases unmatched: 8. Germline V gene lookup returns CDR1 MDHEN and CDR2 SYDVKM. CDR3 nucleotide sequence: TGTGCCAGCAGTTTATCTTCCGGGACAGGGATCGGCTACACCTTC. This translates into CASSLSSGTGIGYTF.

This clone was counted once. The gene calls are TRBV10-1 and TRBJ1-2, with D possibly TRBD1 on 6 matching bases. The CDR3 runs to 12 residues. CDR1 is WNHNN and CDR2 is SYGVQD in the germline V gene (reference sequence). In nucleotides, the CDR3 is TGCGGAAAAAAGGGCAGGGGTTATGGCTACACCTTC. It yields the protein CGKKGRGYGYTF.

The chain links TRBV6-2 or TRBV6-3 to TRBJ2-7; no clear D gene. The V end was cut by 0 bases, the J end by 0 bases, with 9 bases between. There are 15 residues in the CDR3. Germline V gives CDR1 MNHEY, CDR2 SVGEGT. This chain's CDR3 is CASSYSSLTSYEQYF. The CDR3 DNA is TGTGCCAGCAGTTACTCGAGTCTTACCTCCTACGAGCAGTACTTC.